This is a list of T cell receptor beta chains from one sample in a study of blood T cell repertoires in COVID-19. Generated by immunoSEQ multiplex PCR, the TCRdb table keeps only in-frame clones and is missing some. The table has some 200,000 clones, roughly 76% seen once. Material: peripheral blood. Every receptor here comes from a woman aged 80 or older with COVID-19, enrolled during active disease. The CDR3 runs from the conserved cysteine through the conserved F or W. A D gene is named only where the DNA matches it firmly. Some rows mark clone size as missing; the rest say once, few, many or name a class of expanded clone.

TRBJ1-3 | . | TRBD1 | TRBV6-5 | CASSSTGTGINTIYF | TGTGCCAGCAGTTCCACCGGGACAGGGATCAACACCATATATTTT
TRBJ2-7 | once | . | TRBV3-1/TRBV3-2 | CASSQGPSYAYEQYF | TGTGCCAGCAGCCAAGGTCCTTCCTACGCCTACGAGCAGTACTTC
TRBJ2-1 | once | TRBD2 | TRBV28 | CASSNPGASGRIEQFF | TGTGCCAGCAGCAACCCTGGGGCTAGCGGGAGGATTGAGCAGTTCTTC
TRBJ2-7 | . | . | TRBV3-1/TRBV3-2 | CASSQDTLGGEQYF | TGTGCCAGCAGCCAAGATACCCTAGGGGGCGAGCAGTACTTC
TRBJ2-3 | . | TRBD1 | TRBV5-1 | CASSLGAGTGPTDTQYF | TGCGCCAGCAGCTTAGGGGCCGGGACAGGGCCCACAGATACGCAGTATTTT
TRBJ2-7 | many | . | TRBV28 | CASKTEQGGTYEQYF | TGTGCCAGCAAAACCGAACAGGGTGGTACCTACGAGCAGTACTTC
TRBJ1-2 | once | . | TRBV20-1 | CSASIAQIRAYGYTF | TGCAGTGCTAGTATCGCACAGATTCGTGCCTATGGCTACACCTTC
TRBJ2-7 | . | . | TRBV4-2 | CASSQVASNYEQYF | TGTGCCAGCAGCCAAGTGGCCTCCAACTACGAGCAGTACTTC
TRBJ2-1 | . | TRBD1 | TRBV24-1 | CATSETGPLNEQFF | TGTGCCACCAGCGAGACAGGGCCACTAAATGAGCAGTTCTTC
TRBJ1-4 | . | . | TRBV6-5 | CASSEGGANEKLFF | TGTGCCAGCAGCGAGGGTGGCGCTAATGAAAAACTGTTTTTT
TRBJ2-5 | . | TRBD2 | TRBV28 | CASSFTSGGEETQYF | TGTGCCAGCAGTTTCACTAGCGGGGGAGAGGAGACCCAGTACTTC
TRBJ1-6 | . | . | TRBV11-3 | CASSLPSQGSSYNSPLHF | TGTGCCAGCAGCTTACCTTCCCAGGGGAGCTCCTATAATTCACCCCTCCACTTT
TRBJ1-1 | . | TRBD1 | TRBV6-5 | CASRYYRGEAFF | TGTGCCAGCAGATATTACAGGGGCGAGGCTTTCTTT
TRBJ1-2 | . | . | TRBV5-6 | CASSLAQKDYGYTF | TGTGCCAGCAGCTTGGCGCAGAAAGACTATGGCTACACCTTC
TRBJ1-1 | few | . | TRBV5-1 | CASSLGSTAINTEAFF | TGCGCCAGCAGCTTGGGGTCGACAGCGATAAACACTGAAGCTTTCTTT
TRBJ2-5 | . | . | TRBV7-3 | CASSLNRGETQYF | TGTGCCAGCAGCTTAAATCGGGGGGAGACCCAGTACTTC
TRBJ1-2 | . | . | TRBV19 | CASKWFGDYGYTF | TGTGCCAGTAAATGGTTCGGAGACTATGGCTACACCTTC
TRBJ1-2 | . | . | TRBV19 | CASSSVGGLRGYTF | TGTGCCAGTAGTTCGGTAGGAGGTCTGAGGGGCTACACCTTC
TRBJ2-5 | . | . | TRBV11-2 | CASSPPAASETQYF | TGTGCCAGCAGCCCACCGGCGGCCTCTGAGACCCAGTACTTC
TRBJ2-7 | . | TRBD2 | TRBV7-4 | CASSLVLAGGPSYEQYF | TGTGCCAGCAGCCTGGTTTTAGCGGGAGGGCCCTCCTACGAGCAGTACTTC
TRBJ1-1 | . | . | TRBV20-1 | CSAPMNTEAFF | TGCAGTGCCCCTATGAACACTGAAGCTTTCTTT
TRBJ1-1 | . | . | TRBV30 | CAWSVSRATEAFF | TGTGCCTGGAGTGTAAGCAGGGCCACTGAAGCTTTCTTT
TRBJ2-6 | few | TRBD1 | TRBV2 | CASSATGGAGANVLTF | TGTGCCAGCAGTGCAACAGGGGGCGCTGGGGCCAACGTCCTGACTTTC
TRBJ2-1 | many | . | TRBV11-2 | CASSPGGSNEQFF | TGTGCCAGCAGTCCTGGGGGGTCCAATGAGCAGTTCTTC
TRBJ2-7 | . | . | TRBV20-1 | CSASPRWPLYEQYF | TGCAGTGCTAGTCCCCGTTGGCCCCTCTACGAGCAGTACTTC
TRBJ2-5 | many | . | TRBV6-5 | CASFKWGQEDQYF | TGTGCCAGTTTTAAGTGGGGACAAGAGGACCAGTACTTC
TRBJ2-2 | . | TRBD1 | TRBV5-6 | CASSNRDRATYTGELFF | TGTGCCAGCAGCAACCGGGACAGGGCCACTTACACCGGGGAGCTGTTTTTT
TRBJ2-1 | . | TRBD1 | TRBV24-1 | CATSGTGHNEQFF | TGTGCCACCAGCGGGACAGGGCACAATGAGCAGTTCTTC
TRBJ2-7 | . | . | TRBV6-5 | CASSLGQSSYEQYF | TGTGCCAGCAGCCTCGGACAGAGCTCCTACGAGCAGTACTTC
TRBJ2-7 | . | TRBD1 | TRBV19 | CASSMREGGMYEQYF | TGTGCCAGTAGTATGCGTGAAGGGGGCATGTACGAGCAGTACTTC
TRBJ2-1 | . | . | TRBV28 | CASSLGNRDNEQFF | TGTGCCAGCAGTTTAGGAAACAGGGATAATGAGCAGTTCTTC
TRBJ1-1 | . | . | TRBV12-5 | CASGPRGGLNTEAFF | TGTGCTAGTGGCCCCCGGGGGGGGCTGAACACTGAAGCTTTCTTT
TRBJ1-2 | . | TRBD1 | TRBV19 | CASSIRDRGYGYTF | TGTGCCAGTAGTATCCGGGACAGGGGGTATGGCTACACCTTC
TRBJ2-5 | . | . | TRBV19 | CASSRGLETQYF | TGTGCCAGTAGTAGAGGCCTAGAGACCCAGTACTTC
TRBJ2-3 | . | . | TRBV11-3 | CASSLGATDTQYF | TGTGCCAGCAGCTTAGGGGCGACAGATACGCAGTATTTT
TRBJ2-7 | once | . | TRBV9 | CASSPLAGPSYEQYF | TGTGCCAGCAGCCCACTCGCGGGGCCCTCCTACGAGCAGTACTTC
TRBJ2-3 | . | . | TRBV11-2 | CASRAPGDTQYF | TGTGCCAGCAGAGCCCCGGGAGATACGCAGTATTTT
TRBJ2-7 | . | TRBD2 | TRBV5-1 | CASSLGRTSGMVYEQYF | TGCGCCAGCAGCTTGGGGAGGACTAGCGGGATGGTCTACGAGCAGTACTTC
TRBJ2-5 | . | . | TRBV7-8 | CASSLAGGPWETQYF | TGTGCCAGCAGCTTAGCGGGGGGGCCTTGGGAGACCCAGTACTTC
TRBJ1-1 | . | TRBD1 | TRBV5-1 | CASTTGGDTEAFF | TGCGCCAGCACGACAGGGGGGGACACTGAAGCTTTCTTT